These 5 T cell receptor beta chains share one sample of origin, sequenced in a study of blood T cell repertoires in COVID-19. Here immunoSEQ multiplex PCR was the method, and the copy in TCRdb shows in-frame clones only, minus some. The sample holds about 57,000 clones, about 90% seen once. Sequencing was done on a sample of peripheral blood. Every receptor here comes from a woman older than 75 with COVID-19, enrolled during active disease.

The V call is TRBV18, the J call TRBJ2-3; 10 bases line up with TRBD1. V gave up 5 bases and J gave up 6 bases; unmatched junction bases: 14. This CDR3 has 17 residues. Germline V lookup: CDR1 KGHSH, CDR2 LQKENI. CDR3 nucleotides: TGTGCCAGCTCATCGCTTCCGGGACAGGGGAAGATGGATACGCAGTATTTT. Encoded protein: CASSSLPGQGKMDTQYF.

DNA for the CDR3: TGTGCCAGCAGCTCGGAGCTTAATCAGCCCCAGCATTTT. Protein sequence: CASSSELNQPQHF. This sequence joins TRBV7-8 and TRBJ1-5; D is undetermined. This CDR3 has 13 amino acids. In germline, CDR1 is SGHVS, CDR2 FQNEAQ. Trimming cost V 4 bases and J 4 bases, with 8 bases left between them.

The chain couples TRBV5-1 to TRBJ2-5; D perhaps matches TRBD2 (5 bases). With 4 bases removed from V and 0 bases from J, the gap between germline ends came to 13 bases. The germline CDR1 and CDR2 sequences are SGHRS and YFSETQ. This CDR3 region has 15 residues. The CDR3 nucleotides read TGCGCCAGCAGCACAATACCCGGGAACCAAGAGACCCAGTACTTC. The encoded protein is CASSTIPGNQETQYF.

The chain has TRBV7-2 and TRBJ1-5; the D is unclear. CDR1 and CDR2 (germline): SGHTA, FQGNSA. The CDR3 length is 14 residues. Trimming cost V 5 bases and J 6 bases, with 14 bases left between them. This chain's CDR3 is CASSRDRLGQPQHF. The CDR3 DNA sequence: TGTGCCAGCAGCCGTGACCGCCTAGGTCAGCCCCAGCATTTT.

The chain joins TRBV12-3 or TRBV12-4 to TRBJ1-2, with a tentative D call TRBD1 (5 bases). The CDR3 length is 13 residues. The V gene lost 6 bases and the J gene lost 10 bases, with 18 bases spanning the gap. DNA for the CDR3: TGTGCCAGCAGCCGCTTGGGGGGAAGTATCTACACCTTC. Translation: CASSRLGGSIYTF.